This T cell receptor beta chain appears in the sequencing data of a study of T cell responses to AZD1222 COVID-19 vaccine listed by TCRdb under 2021. Study-level background: AZD1222 recipients given second doses at about 4 weeks or at about 12 weeks were pooled, since spike-specific TCR depth and breadth were not found to differ between the two schedules. A total of about 230 trial participants underwent TCR sequencing, of whom 207 received two doses of AZD1222 and some 25 received two doses of the MenACWY control vaccine. Enrollment into the trials was organized by age into subgroups of 18-55, 56-69 and 70-plus years, and those subgroups contained approximately 160, 26 and 62 TCR-sequenced participants, respectively.

The sample's time point label, decoded: baseline before first vaccination. Vaccinee samples came from UK trials COV001 and COV002, including a single-blind randomized controlled phase 2/3 trial of AZD1222 (ChAdOx1 nCoV-19) in healthy adults. For TCRbeta chain sequencing, PBMC samples were collected from trial participants at day 0 and at day 28 after the second dose. Ends trimmed: V by 6 bases, J by 7 bases; bases unmatched to a gene: 9. The cysteine opens and the phenylalanine closes a CDR3 of 14 amino acids. Just the 42-base CDR3 DNA is kept, in frame starting at base 1. The germline V gene gives CDR1 as SGHAT and CDR2 as FQNNGV. The CDR3 regions of human TCRbeta chains were analyzed by immunosequencing. The paper's data handling went like this. TCRs in the repertoires were compared against a reference library of SARS-CoV-2-specific TCRs that had been generated with the MIRA antigen-specificity platform. Breadth was defined as the fraction of unique TCRs that were SARS-CoV-2-associated, and depth was defined as the fraction of total T cells that were SARS-CoV-2-associated. Each spike-specific TCR was assigned to its reactive spike region and to a CD4 or CD8 class using the MIRA data. Log10-transformed breadth and depth values were compared by one-way ANOVA with Sidak's multiple comparisons tests. In its TCRdb copy, this immuneACCESS table keeps in-frame sequences only and misses some clones. Where compared with another copy, unresolved V genes explain less than half of these, and the others have no known cause. D and trimming come from the DNA, and the V and J calls and clone size come from that table. The sample has approximately 200,000 clones on record, 88% of them singletons. Approximately 8% of the sample is in the top ten clones.

Concerning this clone itself: Its antigen specificity is not known. Per-base quality was not reported, and no clone a single base away is much larger than it.

The research as a whole found: After two AZD1222 doses, both the breadth and the depth of spike-specific TCRs were significantly higher than at day 0 and than in MenACWY recipients. The 56-69-year group was small, and its depth increase did not reach significance, likely because of low power. Reportedly, close to half of the unique spike-specific TCRs recognized epitopes lying outside the regions that are mutated in the B.1.351 and B.1.1.7 variants. Because no samples from the day 14 peak response were available, repertoires could be characterized only after the peak T cell response. Conclusions about previously exposed vaccinees are limited, since just five or six AZD1222 recipients were seropositive for SARS-CoV-2 at baseline. Most participants were white British and females outnumbered males, and the authors suggested that clonal diversity may have been underestimated. CD4 TCRs associated with the vaccine covered the entire spike protein, and the dominant responses were in regions 160-218 and 743-854.

Recombination connected TRBV11-2 to TRBJ2-1; 7 of the junction bases match TRBD1. The specimen was peripheral blood, collected on day 0 of AZD1222 vaccination. The clonotype originates from an adult in good health. Here the CDR3 is given as CASRARQGRNEQFF. Read as DNA, the sequence is TGTGCCAGCAGAGCCCGACAGGGCCGAAATGAGCAGTTCTTC. Joined to the reference TRBV11-2 and TRBJ2-1 proteins, this CDR3 gives the full variable domain: EAGVAQSPRYKIIEKRQSVAFWCNPISGHATLYWYQQILGQGPKLLIQFQNNGVVDDSQLPKDRFSAERLKGVDSTLKIQPAKLEDSAVYLCASRARQGRNEQFFGPGTRLTVL.